A single sample gave rise to the 19 T cell receptor beta chains below, sequenced in a study of CD8 T cells in ankylosing spondylitis. MiXCR, run by TCRdb on the 5' RACE reads, gives a single entry per CDR3 protein. The sample shows 100,000 to 150,000 distinct CDR3 sequences, roughly 13% of them seen only once. Specimen: blood, either unsorted or a sorted T cell fraction (not recorded which). These receptors were obtained from a female donor with ankylosing spondylitis or in good health (not recorded which).

The chain joins TRBV7-3 to TRBJ2-1; possible D gene TRBD2, 5 bases. V was cut by 3 bases and J by 6 bases, with 15 bases left in between. This CDR3 is built from 15 residues. CDR1 SGHTA and CDR2 FQGTGA come from the germline V gene. Written as DNA, the CDR3 is TGTGCCAGCAGCTTTAAGGTCGGACTCGGCAATGAGCAGTTCTTC. Translating it yields CASSFKVGLGNEQFF.

The gene calls are TRBV12-3 or TRBV12-4 and TRBJ2-3; possibly TRBD1 or TRBD2 for D (5 bases each). There are 16 residues in the CDR3. The V and J ends lost 3 bases and 0 bases respectively, with 13 bases between them. DNA for the CDR3: TGTGCCAGCAGTTTTAGGGGACGGTCTAGCACAGATACGCAGTATTTT. Translating it yields CASSFRGRSSTDTQYF.

This clonotype was picked up many times. V and J are TRBV6-1 and TRBJ2-3, with D possibly matching TRBD2 (6 bases). Trimming took off 4 bases at V and 0 bases at J, with 11 bases between the two ends. The V gene's germline CDR1 is MNHNS and CDR2 SASEGT. The CDR3 consists of 15 residues. CDR3 sequence reads: CASSGGRSSTDTQYF. The CDR3, as DNA: TGTGCCAGCAGTGGGGGGAGGTCTAGCACAGATACGCAGTATTTT.

This clonotype was detected many times. V is TRBV4-2 and J is TRBJ1-5, with 10 nucleotides matching TRBD1. The CDR3 is made up of 15 amino acids. From germline, CDR1 is LGHNA and CDR2 YNFKEQ. V lost 2 bases and J lost 6; bases outside the gene matches: 4. CDR3 DNA: TGTGCCAGCAGCCAAAGACAGGGGGCTGGTCAGCCCCAGCATTTT. It translates to CASSQRQGAGQPQHF.

This clonotype was observed a handful of times. The chain is built from TRBV5-1 and TRBJ2-2, with D perhaps TRBD1 (6 bases). CDR3 length: 15 amino acids. Germline V lookup: CDR1 SGHRS, CDR2 YFSETQ. The V gene lost 3 bases and the J gene lost 6 bases, with 15 bases spanning the gap. In DNA form, the CDR3 reads TGCGCCAGCAGCTGGCCCGGGACAAAGCCCGGGGAGCTGTTTTTT. This encodes CASSWPGTKPGELFF.

The rearrangement joins TRBV15 to TRBJ2-7, with D maybe TRBD2 (7 bases). Trimming removed 1 base at V and 7 bases at J, with 14 bases between. The CDR3 covers 14 residues. From germline, CDR1 is LNHNV and CDR2 YYDKDF (reference sequence). CDR3 sequence (DNA): TGTGCCACCAGCAGAGGGTTCGGGGGGCGGGAGCAGTACTTC. Its protein is CATSRGFGGREQYF.

The V gene is TRBV20-1, the J gene TRBJ2-5; 10 bases are a match to TRBD1. J gave up 5 bases and V 2 bases, and 5 bases lay outside the gene matches. Germline CDR1 reads DFQATT; CDR2 reads SNEGSKA (reference sequence). The CDR3 has 14 residues. CDR3 sequence (DNA): TGCAGTGCTAGAAGGACAGGGGGTTTGGAGACCCAGTACTTC. It is translated as CSARRTGGLETQYF.

This clonotype was seen at least ten times. The chain uses TRBV5-6 and TRBJ2-7, with D tentatively TRBD1 (5 bases). The CDR3 has 14 residues. V lost 0 bases and J lost 2, with 9 bases in between. CDR1 SGHDT and CDR2 YYEEEE come from the germline V gene. The chain's CDR3 is CASSLGQRAYEQYF. In DNA, the CDR3 is TGTGCCAGCAGCTTGGGACAGAGAGCCTACGAGCAGTACTTC.

This clonotype turned up a few times. CDR3: CSARPSLGQGREQYF. The CDR3 coding sequence is TGCAGTGCTAGACCCTCCTTGGGACAGGGTCGAGAGCAGTACTTC. The chain uses TRBV20-1 and TRBJ2-7; 9 positions match TRBD1. Germline V CDR1 and CDR2: DFQATT, SNEGSKA (reference sequence). The CDR3 runs to 15 residues. Losses at the gene ends were 2 bases for V and 7 bases for J; bases not matched to a gene: 12.

The V and J genes are TRBV20-1 and TRBJ2-5; no firm D call. V was cut by 1 base and J by 7 bases, with 13 bases left in between. Germline CDR1 DFQATT, CDR2 SNEGSKA (reference sequence). This CDR3 has 13 residues. The CDR3 spells CSARVGGMVTQYF. The CDR3, as DNA: TGCAGTGCTAGAGTAGGCGGTATGGTGACCCAGTACTTC.

With respect to this clonotype: This clone may be a read error of a much larger clone one base away. The rearrangement joins TRBV15 to TRBJ2-3; D call uncertain. V shed 0 bases and J shed 0 bases, with 10 bases lying between them. The CDR3 is made up of 16 amino acids. The germline CDR1 and CDR2 sequences are LNHNV and YYDKDF (reference sequence). CDR3 amino acids: CATSRDYTLSTDTQYF. The CDR3 region has the DNA TGTGCCACCAGCAGAGACTACACCCTGAGCACAGATACGCAGTATTTT.

This clonotype was seen only a few times. V usage is TRBV5-1 and J usage is TRBJ2-2; a possible D gene is TRBD2 (5 bases). CDR1 and CDR2 (germline): SGHRS, YFSETQ. V lost 0 bases, J lost 5 bases, and 11 bases lay in between. This CDR3 is 15 amino acids long. The CDR3 region is CASSLAEGTTGELFF. In nucleotides, the CDR3 is TGCGCCAGCAGCTTGGCCGAGGGTACAACCGGGGAGCTGTTTTTT.

This clonotype was counted only a few times. A read error may account for a junction end that differs from germline. The chain links TRBV7-2 to TRBJ1-3; D gene uncertain. CDR1 and CDR2 from the germline V gene are SGHTA and FQGNSA. This CDR3 has 11 residues. In nucleotides, the CDR3 is TGTGCCAGCAGCTTAAAGCAGGAGGTCCTTTTT. Its protein product is CASSLKQEVLF.

This clonotype was seen repeatedly, ten times or more. This rearrangement joins TRBV6-5 to TRBJ2-4; perhaps TRBD1 as D (6 bases). Per germline, CDR1 MNHEY and CDR2 SVGAGI. V lost 6 bases, J lost 1 base, and 19 bases lay in between. The CDR3 extends over 17 amino acids. For the CDR3, the DNA is TGTGCCAGCAGCTTAACATCGAGGGGGTGGGCCAAAAACATTCAGTACTTC. This sequence encodes CASSLTSRGWAKNIQYF.

This clonotype occurred a few times. This rearrangement joins TRBV20-1 to TRBJ2-1; D is uncertain. This CDR3 contains 15 residues. Trimming removed 1 base at V and 4 bases at J, with 14 bases between. Germline V lookup: CDR1 DFQATT, CDR2 SNEGSKA (reference sequence). This CDR3 reads CSARAETGPYNEQFF. As DNA, the CDR3 is TGCAGTGCTAGAGCCGAGACTGGGCCATACAATGAGCAGTTCTTC.

This clonotype was counted at least ten times. CDR3 sequence: CASSWTGGADTQYF. The CDR3 DNA follows: TGCGCCAGCAGTTGGACAGGGGGCGCGGATACGCAGTATTTT. The chain employs TRBV5-1 and TRBJ2-3, with 11 bases lining up with TRBD1. V lost 5 bases and J lost 6; bases outside the gene matches: 5. Germline CDR1 SGHRS, CDR2 YFSETQ. This CDR3 is 14 amino acids long.

This clonotype showed up just a few times. The chain uses TRBV12-3 or TRBV12-4 and TRBJ1-5; 9 nucleotides line up with TRBD1. J gave up 9 bases and V 6 bases, and 15 bases lay outside the gene matches. The CDR3 sequence is 16 residues long. The CDR3 reads CASRLGGTGTSSPQHF. CDR3 nucleotides: TGTGCCAGCAGATTGGGAGGGACAGGGACATCCTCGCCCCAGCATTTT.

The chain has TRBV12-3 or TRBV12-4 and TRBJ1-1; tentative D call: TRBD1 (6 bases). The CDR3 runs to 14 residues. The V gene lost 6 bases and the J gene lost 4 bases, with 15 bases spanning the gap. CDR3 nucleotide sequence: TGTGCCAGCAGGCACACAAAGGGGGGCACTGAAGCTTTCTTT. This gives the protein CASRHTKGGTEAFF.

This clonotype was counted between two and nine times. The V and J genes are TRBV19 and TRBJ2-7; 7 bases align to TRBD1. Germline trimming cut 5 bases from V and 2 bases from J; bases unmatched to any gene: 6. From germline, CDR1 is LNHDA and CDR2 SQIVND (reference sequence). The CDR3 covers 14 residues. CDR3 DNA: TGTGCCAGTAGTGTTTACAGGGGAGCCTACGAGCAGTACTTC. Its translation is CASSVYRGAYEQYF. The full variable domain, with the rest looked up from reference TRBV19 and TRBJ2-7, is DGGITQSPKYLFRKEGQNVTLSCEQNLNHDAMYWYRQDPGQGLRLIYYSQIVNDFQKGDIAEGYSVSREKKESFPLTVTSAQKNPTAFYLCASSVYRGAYEQYFGPGTRLTVT.